What follows describes a single TCR beta chain. This specimen comes from a study of CD8 T cells in Susac syndrome. In contrast to the negatively isolated CD8+ and CD4+ T cells, TEMRA cells were FACS-enriched. Reverse transcription of roughly 0.45 to 1 ug RNA was carried out with random hexamers. Via MiXCR, TCRdb re-called the immunoSEQ multiplex PCR reads, giving one row per CDR3 protein. The table lists about 210,000 distinct CDR3 sequences, around 95% of them singletons. J lost 6 bases, V lost 5 bases, and 9 bases had no gene match. This CDR3 is 14 amino acids long. Germline-derived CDR1 and CDR2 are SGHVS and FQNEAQ.

Source material: CD4+ T cells from PBMCs. The receptor's source is a human donor with multiple sclerosis. The genes are TRBV7-8 and TRBJ2-5; 7 bases fit TRBD2. The CDR3 sequence is CASSAFRGDKTQYF. In nucleotides, the CDR3 is TGTGCCAGCAGCGCATTTCGGGGGGATAAGACCCAGTACTTC.